Reported below is one TCR beta chain. The antigen remains unidentified. Sorted naive CD8 T cells, about 20,000 to 1,100,000, were sequenced from 10%, 30% or 50% RNA. Germline assignment: CDR1 DFQATT and CDR2 SNEGSKA (reference sequence). CDR3 length: 14 residues. Trimming removed 3 bases at V and 0 bases at J, with 11 bases between. This sample stems from a study of molecular identifiers for immune sequencing clone quantification. General study points: In naive cells, under 1% of molecules belonged to clones above 20 RNA copies, against over 98% in effector cells. Shared barcodes on identical TCR molecules could underestimate the sizes of highly expanded clones.

Preparation methods for the bulk TCR libraries were those previously described, with listed TCR primers. MiXCR, run by TCRdb on the PCR reads, gives a single entry per CDR3 protein. The sample records over 600,000 distinct CDR3 sequences, roughly 21% being singletons. The sample taken for sequencing was naive CD8+ T cells from blood, with Jurkat cell RNA spiked in. Subset here: FACS-sorted CD8+CD4-CCR7+CD45RA+ naive T cells. This sequence originates from a human donor in good health. Some libraries in this study had Jurkat cell RNA spiked in. The V and J genes are TRBV20-1 and TRBJ1-1, with D hard to call. This CDR3 is CSASSGRLNTEAFF. The CDR3 DNA reads as TGCAGTGCTAGTTCTGGCAGATTGAACACTGAAGCTTTCTTT.